Below, 16 T cell receptor beta chains from the same sample are listed, as sequenced in a study of radiotherapy plus CTLA-4 blockade in lung cancer. The data were produced by immunoSEQ multiplex PCR, yet TCRdb's version contains in-frame clones alone and is incomplete. This sample yields roughly 120,000 clones, of which roughly 86% are seen a single time; roughly 3.3% belongs to the top ten. Sample: peripheral blood, taken from a patient treated with radiotherapy plus ipilimumab. These TCRs come from a human donor with non-small cell lung cancer that progressed on radiotherapy plus ipilimumab. Some clones in this sample may be carry-over from other donors' samples.

This chain uses TRBV5-6 with TRBJ1-5; D gene uncertain. This CDR3 contains 15 residues. The V end was cut by 0 bases, the J end by 0 bases, with 7 bases between. Germline lookup yields CDR1 SGHDT and CDR2 YYEEEE. The CDR3 nucleotides are TGTGCCAGCAGCTTGGACAGCCATAGCAATCAGCCCCAGCATTTT. As protein: CASSLDSHSNQPQHF. Full variable domain (missing parts from reference TRBV5-6 and TRBJ1-5): DAGVTQSPTHLIKTRGQQVTLRCSPKSGHDTVSWYQQALGQGPQFIFQYYEEEERQRGNFPDRFSGHQFPNYSSELNVNALLLGDSALYLCASSLDSHSNQPQHFGDGTRLSIL.

The V call is TRBV5-8, the J call TRBJ1-6, with 8 bases lining up with TRBD1. V shed 2 bases and J 10 bases; nucleotides not matched to a gene: 11. The CDR3 runs to 16 residues. The V gene's germline CDR1 is SGHTS and CDR2 YDEGEE. For the CDR3, the DNA is TGTGCCAGCAGCTTCGGAGACGGACAGGGCGTCTCACCCCTCCACTTT. Amino acids: CASSFGDGQGVSPLHF.

The chain couples TRBV6-1 to TRBJ1-2, with 7 positions matching TRBD1. CDR3 size: 11 residues. CDR1 is MNHNS, CDR2 SASEGT, per germline. Trimming at V came to 10 bases and at J to 5 bases, leaving 4 bases not matched to a gene. CDR3 residues: CATQQGYGYTF. CDR3 sequence (DNA): TGTGCCACCCAACAGGGGTATGGCTACACCTTC.

This clone came up once. The rearrangement joins TRBV2 to TRBJ2-2; D is possibly TRBD2 (7 bases). The CDR3 runs to 15 residues. The germline CDR1 and CDR2 sequences are SNHLY and FYNNEI. The V end was cut by 9 bases, the J end by 5 bases, with 19 bases between. CDR3 residues: CASGGVLAATGELFF. CDR3 in DNA: TGTGCCAGTGGGGGCGTGCTAGCGGCAACCGGGGAGCTGTTTTTT. Supplemented by reference TRBV2 and TRBJ2-2, the full variable domain reads EPEVTQTPSHQVTQMGQEVILRCVPISNHLYFYWYRQILGQKVEFLVSFYNNEISEKSEIFDDQFSVERPDGSNFTLKIRSTKLEDSAMYFCASGGVLAATGELFFGEGSRLTVL.

Turning to this clone: At one end, the junction sequence differs from germline, possibly due to a read error. The rearrangement joins TRBV5-1 to TRBJ2-1; TRBD1 matches at 7 bases. Germline V gene lookup returns CDR1 SGHRS and CDR2 YFSETQ. The CDR3 runs to 14 residues. Here the CDR3 reads CASNLLAGGNEQFF. The CDR3 DNA reads as TGCGCCAGCAACTTGTTGGCAGGGGGCAATGAGCAGTTCTTC.

CDR3 bases: TGTGCCAGCAGTTTAAGGCCTACCACTGAAGCTTTCTTT. Translated: CASSLRPTTEAFF. The rearrangement joins TRBV27 to TRBJ1-1; D uncertain. Per germline, CDR1 MNHEY and CDR2 SMNVEV (reference sequence). V lost 2 bases, J lost 4 bases, and 8 bases lay in between. CDR3 length: 13 residues.

V usage is TRBV6-4 and J usage is TRBJ1-2, with a weak D call TRBD1 (5 bases). The CDR3 is 18 residues long. Germline V lookup: CDR1 MRHNA, CDR2 SNTAGT. Trimming shortened V by 0 bases and J by 3 bases, and 20 bases separated the two germline ends. The DNA for the CDR3 is TGTGCCAGCAGTGACTCGGGGCCACGCACCCTCTCTGACTATGGCTACACCTTC. Its protein is CASSDSGPRTLSDYGYTF.

The V gene is TRBV7-2, the J gene TRBJ2-2, with D hard to call. From germline, CDR1 is SGHTA and CDR2 FQGNSA. CDR3 length equals 13 residues. V shed 1 base and J shed 7 bases, with 7 bases lying between them. The CDR3 loop is CASSLGSIGELFF. In nucleotides, the CDR3 is TGTGCCAGCAGCTTAGGTTCCATCGGGGAGCTGTTTTTT.

The chain has TRBV2 and TRBJ1-6, with D unresolved. This CDR3 has 15 residues. V lost 2 bases and J 2 bases, leaving 7 bases between the germline ends. CDR1 SNHLY and CDR2 FYNNEI come from the germline V gene. The CDR3: CASSERSTYNSPLHF. For the CDR3, the DNA is TGTGCCAGCAGTGAAAGGAGCACCTATAATTCACCCCTCCACTTT. Full variable domain (remainder filled in from reference TRBV2 and TRBJ1-6): EPEVTQTPSHQVTQMGQEVILRCVPISNHLYFYWYRQILGQKVEFLVSFYNNEISEKSEIFDDQFSVERPDGSNFTLKIRSTKLEDSAMYFCASSERSTYNSPLHFGNGTRLTVT.

V gene TRBV5-1 combines with J gene TRBJ1-2, with D unresolved. This CDR3 spans 14 amino acids. Trimming took off 0 bases at V and 0 bases at J, with 6 bases between the two ends. The germline gives CDR1 SGHRS, CDR2 YFSETQ. DNA of the CDR3: TGCGCCAGCAGCTTGGGCACCCCTAACTATGGCTACACCTTC. Its protein product is CASSLGTPNYGYTF.

The rearrangement links TRBV5-4 to TRBJ2-3; 11 bases are shared with TRBD2. This CDR3 has 16 amino acids. Germline V gene lookup returns CDR1 SGHNT and CDR2 YYREEE (reference sequence). The J segment lost 3 bases and the V segment lost 2 bases, leaving 5 bases of the junction unmatched. The DNA for the CDR3 is TGTGCCAGCAGCTTCTCCGCTAGCGGGGGGACAGATACGCAGTATTTT. Protein product: CASSFSASGGTDTQYF.

The CDR3 coding sequence is TGTGCCAGCTTCTTCGTAGGGTTCTACGAGCAGTACTTC. Its translation: CASFFVGFYEQYF. The V and J genes are TRBV5-8 and TRBJ2-7; no reliable D call. Trimming cost V 7 bases and J 3 bases, with 14 bases left between them. The V gene's germline CDR1 is SGHTS and CDR2 YDEGEE. The CDR3 has 13 residues.

This sequence joins TRBV5-1 and TRBJ2-1; D gene uncertain. The V gene's germline CDR1 is SGHRS and CDR2 YFSETQ. The CDR3 is 13 amino acids. The V end was cut by 2 bases, the J end by 5 bases, with 8 bases between. In nucleotides, the CDR3 is TGCGCCAGCAGCTTCCGGGTTGACAATGAGCAGTTCTTC. It codes for CASSFRVDNEQFF.

The rearrangement joins TRBV5-6 to TRBJ2-3; D not resolved. The CDR3 covers 11 residues. Trimming cost V 3 bases and J 2 bases, with 1 base left between them. Germline V gene data show CDR1 as SGHDT and CDR2 as YYEEEE. The DNA for the CDR3 is TGTGCCAGCAGCTACACAGATACGCAGTATTTT. Its protein product is CASSYTDTQYF. Full variable domain (rest looked up from reference TRBV5-6 and TRBJ2-3): DAGVTQSPTHLIKTRGQQVTLRCSPKSGHDTVSWYQQALGQGPQFIFQYYEEEERQRGNFPDRFSGHQFPNYSSELNVNALLLGDSALYLCASSYTDTQYFGPGTRLTVL.

The CDR3 protein is CASSYAAPSETQYF. The CDR3, as DNA: TGTGCCAGCAGTTACGCGGCCCCCTCCGAGACCCAGTACTTC. V usage is TRBV6-5 and J usage is TRBJ2-5; D ambiguous. The germline V gene encodes CDR1 MNHEY and CDR2 SVGAGI. The CDR3 sequence is 14 residues long. V was clipped by 2 bases and J by 5 bases, with 12 bases between them.

The chain recombines TRBV7-2 with TRBJ2-1; 9 bases align to TRBD1. This CDR3 has 14 residues. V lost 5 bases to trimming and J lost 8 bases; unmatched junction nucleotides: 7. Looked up from germline, CDR1 is SGHTA and CDR2 is FQGNSA. This CDR3 is CASSPRTGADEQFF. CDR3 DNA sequence: TGTGCCAGCAGCCCCCGGACAGGGGCCGATGAGCAGTTCTTC.